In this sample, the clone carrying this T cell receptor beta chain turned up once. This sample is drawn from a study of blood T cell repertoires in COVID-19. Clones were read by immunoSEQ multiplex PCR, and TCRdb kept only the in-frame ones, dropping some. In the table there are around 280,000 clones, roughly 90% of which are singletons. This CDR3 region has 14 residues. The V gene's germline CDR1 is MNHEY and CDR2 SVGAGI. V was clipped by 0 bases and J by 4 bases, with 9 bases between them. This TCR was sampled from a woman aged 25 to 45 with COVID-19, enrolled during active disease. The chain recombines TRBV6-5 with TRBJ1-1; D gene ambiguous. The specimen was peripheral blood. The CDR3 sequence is CASSYSEERTEAFF. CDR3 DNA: TGTGCCAGCAGTTACTCGGAGGAGCGCACTGAAGCTTTCTTT.